This T cell receptor beta chain comes out of a study of blood T cells in healthy people across ages. General study findings and limits: No one knew whether donors had CMV, which possibly confounded expanded clonotype changes. There were more naive CD4+ cells and higher diversity in long-lived donors than in aged donors.

Germline CDR1 is MNHNS and CDR2 is SASEGT. V was pared by 7 bases and J by 3 bases, with 4 bases of the junction left unmatched. This CDR3 is built from 14 residues. This clonotype was recorded a few times. Its target is not known. Alongside a J-beta primer mix, a sample-barcoded 5' primer served in a second PCR lasting roughly 6 to 11 cycles. Every single cDNA molecule received a tag from a template-switch adaptor with 12 random nucleotides. TCRdb re-derived calls from the 5' RACE reads in MiXCR, one entry per CDR3 protein. The table lists about 1,400,000 distinct CDR3 sequences, around 39% of them singletons. PBMCs, at least 6 million per sample, were isolated.

The clonotype was recovered from a woman younger than 30 in good health. V and J are TRBV6-1 and TRBJ1-5; 9 nucleotides agree with TRBD1. The specimen sequenced was blood. The CDR3 spells CASTRTGDNQPQHF. In DNA, the CDR3 is TGTGCCAGCACCCGGACAGGGGACAATCAGCCCCAGCATTTT.